This TCR beta chain was sequenced for a study of cytomegalovirus exposure and HLA in healthy donors. General observations from the study: Other equally common chains were less clonally expanded than HLA-associated TCR beta chains, a later analysis showed. High specificity and sensitivity for cytomegalovirus status were reported for the classifier. TRBV6-2, TRBV6-3 and some other V segments were unresolvable in 87-base-pair reads.

In germline, CDR1 is SNHLY, CDR2 FYNNEI. The CDR3 length is 15 residues. PCR employed 60 Vbeta and 13 Jbeta primers. TCRdb keeps only in-frame clones here, not all; method: immunoSEQ multiplex PCR. The table lists 110,000 or so clones, around 75% of them singletons. As regards this clone: The antigen remains undetermined.

This receptor was obtained from a middle-aged man in good health and CMV-seronegative. Source material: PBMCs. The J gene is TRBJ2-5, the V gene TRBV2, with TRBD1 matching over 9 bases. The J call is in doubt because the DNA end fits TRBJ2-7 better. The CDR3 bases are TGTGCCAGCAGTGAAACAGGGGGCGCATTCCACGAGCAGTACTTC. Its protein is CASSETGGAFHEQYF.